This T cell receptor beta chain was sequenced during a study of T cell responses to AZD1222 COVID-19 vaccine. The assay was immunoSEQ multiplex PCR, and TCRdb's table has in-frame clones only and misses some. The sample yields some 170,000 clones, 92% seen once. Trimming stripped 0 bases from V and 3 bases from J, with 15 bases between. CDR3 length: 16 residues. Germline CDR1 MNHEY, CDR2 SMNVEV (reference sequence). Remarks on this clone: Antigen specificity is unknown.

Study-level findings and limits: Two AZD1222 doses significantly raised spike-specific TCR breadth and depth over controls. Per reports, nearly half of all spike-specific TCRs target regions that are unmutated in variants.

Second-dose timings of about 4 or about 12 weeks were pooled. The sequence came from an adult who received the AZD1222 COVID-19 vaccine. The chain uses TRBV27 and TRBJ2-7; a possible D gene is TRBD1 (6 bases). The source was peripheral blood, collected 28 days after the second AZD1222 dose. The CDR3 bases are TGTGCCAGCAGTTTATCTGCCGGGACAAAGCTCTACGAGCAGTACTTC. Protein product: CASSLSAGTKLYEQYF.